This T cell receptor beta chain was found in a study of sequential checkpoint blockade in melanoma. Noted treatment: randomized to nivolumab then ipilimumab (arm A) or the reverse (arm B). DNA-damaging chemotherapy had not been given to any patient beforehand. Sorted cells were live CD3+CD8+, lacking CD19 and CD56, from PBMCs. Assay used: immunoSEQ multiplex PCR; TCRdb lists only in-frame clones, some missing. The sample has under 20,000 clones; 80% are singletons. The trim removed 6 bases at V and 4 bases at J, leaving 11 bases unmatched. CDR3 size: 15 residues. From germline, CDR1 is SEHNR and CDR2 FQNEAQ (reference sequence).

The chain combines TRBV7-9 with TRBJ2-7, with 8 bases lining up with TRBD2. This TCR was recovered from a human donor with melanoma. The sequenced sample was CD8+ T cells sorted from blood (inferred from file names), obtained from a patient given nivolumab and ipilimumab in sequence. The CDR3 nucleotides read TGTGCCAGCAGTACAACGGGACTAGGAACTTACGAGCAGTACTTC. It codes for CASSTTGLGTYEQYF.